These T cell receptor beta chains were read from a single sample in a study of blood T cell repertoires in COVID-19. Some clones are missing from TCRdb's copy, which holds only in-frame ones; the method was immunoSEQ multiplex PCR. Here the sample spans hundreds of thousands of clones, around 85% being singletons. Sequencing was done on a sample of PBMCs or T cells enriched from blood (not recorded which). These receptors came from a woman between 50 and 59 years old in a cohort exposed to, infected with or recovered from COVID-19 (not recorded which). The CDR3 runs from the conserved cysteine through the conserved F or W. Each record gives: J gene, clone size, V gene, D gene, CDR3 length, CDR3 DNA, CDR3 protein. A D gene is named only where the DNA matches it firmly. Expanded clones are given a class, and other clones once, few, many or no size at all.

TRBJ2-4,.,TRBV5-4,TRBD2,17,TGTGCCAGCAGCTTGGGCGGGGAGGGCAGAGCCAAAAACATTCAGTACTTC,CASSLGGEGRAKNIQYF
TRBJ2-3,few,TRBV27,TRBD2,16,TGTGCCAGCAGTGTACCCAGCGGGGGGGCGACAGATACGCAGTATTTT,CASSVPSGGATDTQYF
TRBJ2-5,once,TRBV5-4,TRBD1,15,TGTGCCAGCAGCTCTACAGGGGGCATACTGGAGACCCAGTACTTC,CASSSTGGILETQYF
TRBJ1-1,.,TRBV4-1,.,13,TGCGCCAGCAGCCCGGGTAGGCACACTGAAGCTTTCTTT,CASSPGRHTEAFF
TRBJ1-5,.,TRBV19,.,18,TGTGCCAGTAGTACCACTATGGGGGGAGTTTATAGCAATCAGCCCCAGCATTTT,CASSTTMGGVYSNQPQHF
TRBJ1-2,.,TRBV4-1,TRBD1,18,TGCGCCAGCAGCCAAACCCAGCCCATGACAGGGATATACTATGGCTACACCTTC,CASSQTQPMTGIYYGYTF
TRBJ2-3,.,TRBV7-9,.,16,TGTGCCAGCACCCCCTTTGGGTTGGAGAGTATAGATACGCAGTATTTT,CASTPFGLESIDTQYF
TRBJ2-5,.,TRBV3-1/TRBV3-2,TRBD2,13,TGTGCCAGCAGCCTACTAGCGTTAGAGACCCAGTACTTC,CASSLLALETQYF
TRBJ2-1,.,TRBV24-1,.,15,TGTGCCACCAGTGATAGTGGTGTCAGGGGCAATGAGCAGTTCTTC,CATSDSGVRGNEQFF
TRBJ2-2,.,TRBV9,TRBD2,17,TGTGCCAGCAGCGGACTAGCGGGGGGGCTAGTCCCCGGGGAGCTGTTTTTT,CASSGLAGGLVPGELFF
TRBJ1-6,.,TRBV5-1,.,16,TGCGCCAGCAGCACCCACTCGGGGGGCATAGGATCACCCCTCCACTTT,CASSTHSGGIGSPLHF
TRBJ1-2,.,TRBV27,.,13,TGTGCCAGCAGTTTCTCAGGGGCCTATGGCTACACCTTC,CASSFSGAYGYTF
TRBJ1-1,.,TRBV5-1,.,14,TGCGCCAGCAGCTTGGAGGATACCGGGAGTGAAGCTTTCTTT,CASSLEDTGSEAFF
TRBJ2-3,.,TRBV28,.,17,TGTGCCAGCAGTCCTACCTACAGGGTAGGAGGCACAGATACGCAGTATTTT,CASSPTYRVGGTDTQYF
TRBJ2-5,.,TRBV7-6,.,15,TGTGCCAGCAGCTTACTCCGGGTCCTGGGAGAGACCCAGTACTTC,CASSLLRVLGETQYF
TRBJ2-1,.,TRBV19,TRBD2,15,TGTGCCAGTAAGGACGACTTGCGGGGGTCCAATGAGCAGTTCTTC,CASKDDLRGSNEQFF
TRBJ1-1,once,TRBV7-9,TRBD1,16,TGTGCCAGCAGCTTAGCGACAGGGATGAGCGACACTGAAGCTTTCTTT,CASSLATGMSDTEAFF
TRBJ1-3,.,TRBV28,.,14,TGTGCCAGCAGTTTCCGGTCCTCTGGAAACACCATATATTTT,CASSFRSSGNTIYF
TRBJ2-7,.,TRBV4-3,TRBD2,16,TGCGCCAGCAGCCAAGGGGGGGGGCGGGGGGCCTACGAGCAGTACTTC,CASSQGGGRGAYEQYF
TRBJ2-1,.,TRBV18,.,14,TGTGCCAGCTCACCAGTCCCCGGCGGCGATGAGCAGTTCTTC,CASSPVPGGDEQFF
TRBJ1-1,.,TRBV9,TRBD1,15,TGTGCCAGCAGCGTAGAACCAGGGGGGAACACTGAAGCTTTCTTT,CASSVEPGGNTEAFF
TRBJ1-4,once,TRBV5-5,.,17,TGTGCCAGCAGCTTGAGGGCTGCCGGGGTCCTTGGCGAAAAACTGTTTTTT,CASSLRAAGVLGEKLFF
TRBJ2-2,.,TRBV7-2,TRBD2,17,TGTGCCAGCAGCCCAGGACTAGTAGTTGGGGTCACCGGGGAGCTGTTTTTT,CASSPGLVVGVTGELFF
TRBJ2-7,.,TRBV15,.,12,TGTGCCACCAGCAGAACTACTCGGGAGCAGTACTTC,CATSRTTREQYF
TRBJ1-1,.,TRBV24-1,TRBD1,14,TGTGCCACCAGTGATTCTGACAGGGGTTTTGGGGCTTTCTTT,CATSDSDRGFGAFF
TRBJ1-3,.,TRBV5-1,.,16,TGCGCCAGCAGCATAGGGGACATCGGCTCTGGAAACACCATATATTTT,CASSIGDIGSGNTIYF
TRBJ2-7,.,TRBV7-2,.,14,TGTGCCAGCAGCCCAGCGCGACGGACCTACGAGCAGTACTTC,CASSPARRTYEQYF
TRBJ1-1,few,TRBV19,.,14,TGTGCCAGTATTCGGACAGTCATGAACACTGAAGCTTTCTTT,CASIRTVMNTEAFF
TRBJ1-2,.,TRBV6-5,.,15,TGTGCCAGCAGTTACACCCAAACAGGGCGATATGGCTACACCTTC,CASSYTQTGRYGYTF
TRBJ1-4,.,TRBV5-1,.,14,TGCGCCAGCACTGCCGGGTCGCAGAATGAAAAACTGTTTTTT,CASTAGSQNEKLFF
TRBJ2-5,.,TRBV27,.,14,TGTGCCAGCAGTGCGGGACCGAGTCAAGAGACCCAGTACTTC,CASSAGPSQETQYF
TRBJ1-5,.,TRBV5-1,.,15,TGCGCCAGCAGCTTGGGAGGGAGTCACGGTCAGCCCCAGCATTTT,CASSLGGSHGQPQHF
TRBJ2-7,.,TRBV5-8,TRBD1,12,TGTGCCAGCAGCACCGGACAGGGGAAGCAGTACTTC,CASSTGQGKQYF
TRBJ1-1,once,TRBV5-1,.,14,TGCGCCAGCACCAAGTCGGGTGGTAGTCCTGAAGCTTTCTTT,CASTKSGGSPEAFF
TRBJ2-5,.,TRBV11-2,.,17,TGTGCCAGCAGCTTTGGCACCCACGGGGGACTCCAAGAGACCCAGTACTTC,CASSFGTHGGLQETQYF
TRBJ2-1,once,TRBV11-3,TRBD1,16,TGTGCCAGCAGCTTTATGACAGGGCTGGGGTACAATGAGCAGTTCTTC,CASSFMTGLGYNEQFF
TRBJ2-1,.,TRBV5-8,TRBD2,18,TGTGCCAGCAGCTTGGTTGGGGGCGGGACTAGCGGAGGAGGTGAGCAGTTCTTC,CASSLVGGGTSGGGEQFF
TRBJ2-7,.,TRBV5-5,TRBD1,13,TGTGCCAGCAGCTCGTCGACAGGGGCCGAGCAGTACTTC,CASSSSTGAEQYF
TRBJ1-1,few,TRBV7-3,.,14,TGTGCCAGCAGTCCCCAGGGAGGGTACACTGAAGCTTTCTTT,CASSPQGGYTEAFF
TRBJ2-1,.,TRBV10-1,TRBD2,16,TGCGCCAGCAGTGAGGGGGGGACTAGCGGCTACAATGAGCAGTTCTTC,CASSEGGTSGYNEQFF
TRBJ2-5,.,TRBV4-3,TRBD2,15,TGCGCCAGCAGCCAGGGACTAGCGGGTCAAGAGACCCAGTACTTC,CASSQGLAGQETQYF
TRBJ1-2,.,TRBV7-2,TRBD1,16,TGTGCCAGCAGCTTAACAGGGGTGGTCGTCCGGGGTGGCTACACCTTC,CASSLTGVVVRGGYTF
TRBJ2-2,few,TRBV19,.,19,TGTGCCAGTAGTATGGCGGTAAGGTTGAGACTACCCTCCACCGGGGAGCTGTTTTTT,CASSMAVRLRLPSTGELFF
TRBJ1-3,few,TRBV30,.,14,TGTGCCTGTACCCGGGGGGGATCTGGAAACACCATATATTTT,CACTRGGSGNTIYF
TRBJ1-2,once,TRBV27,.,16,TGTGCCAGCAGTTCCTTAACAGGAATAGCTAACTATGGCTACACCTTC,CASSSLTGIANYGYTF
TRBJ2-1,many,TRBV28,.,16,TGTGCCAGCAGCCAAAATTCAGGGGTGGGGAGCAATGAGCAGTTCTTC,CASSQNSGVGSNEQFF
TRBJ1-1,.,TRBV7-2,TRBD1,15,TGTGCCAGCAAAATGAGGGGGCTTTTGAACACTGAAGCTTTCTTT,CASKMRGLLNTEAFF
TRBJ1-2,.,TRBV7-3,.,16,TGTGCCAGCAGCCCGGGAGGGGGGGCGGCTTTTACGGGCTACACCTTC,CASSPGGGAAFTGYTF
TRBJ1-2,few,TRBV4-1,.,13,TGCGCCAGCAGCCAACCAGGGCGGGGTGGCTACACCTTC,CASSQPGRGGYTF
TRBJ1-3,.,TRBV5-8,TRBD1,18,TGTGCCAGCAGCTTGGAGCCAGGGGGATTCTCCTCTGGAAACACCATATATTTT,CASSLEPGGFSSGNTIYF
TRBJ2-1,few,TRBV6-5,.,15,TGTGCCAGCAGTTTCGGTTTAGCGAAATACAATGAGCAGTTCTTC,CASSFGLAKYNEQFF
TRBJ2-5,once,TRBV3-1/TRBV3-2,TRBD1,16,TGTGCCAGCAGCCAAGCGGGACAGGGCGGGGAAGAGACCCAGTACTTC,CASSQAGQGGEETQYF
TRBJ2-7,.,TRBV4-3,TRBD1,15,TGCGCCAGCAGCCGAGCGGGACAGGGGTTCTACGAGCAGTACTTC,CASSRAGQGFYEQYF